A selection of T cell receptor beta chains follows, all from one sample in a study of Ad26.COV2.S vaccination and SARS-CoV-2 variants. The method was immunoSEQ multiplex PCR; TCRdb's version includes in-frame clones alone and lacks a portion of them. The data hold just under 250,000 clones, with roughly 88% observed a single time. Sequencing used peripheral blood, obtained in a trial of Ad26.COV2.S vaccine versus placebo. The receptors were gathered from a person aged 18-65 years who received the Ad26.COV2.S COVID-19 vaccine or a placebo. The CDR3 runs from the conserved cysteine through the conserved F or W. The order of the fields is clone size, V gene, J gene, D gene, CDR3 DNA, CDR3 protein. D genes are given only for firm matches. Size tells how often a clone was seen (once, few, many) or the class of an expanded clone, and some rows leave it out.

NA	TRBV10-3	TRBJ1-5	TRBD1	TGTGCCATCAGTCCCACAGGGGGGAGCAATCAGCCCCAGCATTTT	CAISPTGGSNQPQHF
NA	TRBV27	TRBJ2-7	TRBD1	TGTGCCAGCAGTTCTGACAGGGGGTCTCTCTCCTACGAGCAGTACTTC	CASSSDRGSLSYEQYF
NA	TRBV28	TRBJ2-1	TRBD2	TGTGCCAGCAGTTCTTCCCGACGGGGGGGGGACAATGAGCAGTTCTTC	CASSSSRRGGDNEQFF
NA	TRBV6-5	TRBJ2-7	TRBD1	TGTGCCAGTTATTCCCGGGACAGGACCTACGAGCAGTACTTC	CASYSRDRTYEQYF
NA	TRBV7-9	TRBJ2-3	NA	TGTGCCAGCAGCTTAGCTCCCACAGATACGCAGTATTTT	CASSLAPTDTQYF
once	TRBV28	TRBJ1-6	TRBD1	TGTGCCACTCAGGGGGGAGGGAGCTCCTATAATTCACCCCTCCACTTT	CATQGGGSSYNSPLHF
NA	TRBV18	TRBJ2-4	TRBD1	TGTGCCAGCTCACCACTGGGGGACAGGGACCTAGCCAAAAACATTCAGTACTTC	CASSPLGDRDLAKNIQYF
NA	TRBV10-1	TRBJ1-1	NA	TGCGCCAGCAGTGAGTTACCTCAGGGGCGGGGGACTGAAGCTTTCTTT	CASSELPQGRGTEAFF
NA	TRBV28	TRBJ1-6	NA	TGTGCCAGCAGAGCCTGGGACGTGAATAATTCACCCCTCCACTTT	CASRAWDVNNSPLHF
NA	TRBV7-3	TRBJ1-2	NA	TGTGCCAGCAGCGCCCTGGAAGGGGGTGGCTACACCTTC	CASSALEGGGYTF
NA	TRBV4-3	TRBJ2-7	TRBD1	TGCGCCAGCAGCCCGTCCGGACAGGCCTACGAGCAGTACTTC	CASSPSGQAYEQYF
NA	TRBV18	TRBJ1-1	TRBD1	TGTGCCAGCTCGCCACTGGACAGGGCGAACACTGAAGCTTTCTTT	CASSPLDRANTEAFF
few	TRBV9	TRBJ1-3	NA	TGTGCCAGCAGCGTAGCTACAGGGCGAGGGGAAAACACCATATATTTT	CASSVATGRGENTIYF
NA	TRBV5-6	TRBJ1-2	NA	TGTGCCAGCAGCTTGGAGGGCAGATCCCGTTTCGGAACCTTC	CASSLEGRSRFGTF
few	TRBV7-9	TRBJ2-7	TRBD2	TGTGCCAGCAGCCCTCCAACTTGGGGACTAGCTGACTACGAGCAGTACTTC	CASSPPTWGLADYEQYF
NA	TRBV7-2	TRBJ1-1	NA	TGTGCCAGCAGCCCCTGGCGGGAGAACACTGAAGCTTTCTTT	CASSPWRENTEAFF
NA	TRBV28	TRBJ1-5	NA	TGTGCCAGCAGTTTAATGAGAGGGTCCGCTAGCAATCAGCCCCAGCATTTT	CASSLMRGSASNQPQHF
NA	TRBV28	TRBJ2-2	NA	TGTGCCGCCTCCGTGGGGCGTAACACCGGGGAGCTGTTTTTT	CAASVGRNTGELFF
NA	TRBV7-9	TRBJ2-7	TRBD1	TGTGCCAGCAGCCGACAGGGGTACTACGAGCAGTACTTC	CASSRQGYYEQYF
once	TRBV10-3	TRBJ1-6	TRBD1	TGTGCCACCCAGGGGGGGACAGACAATTCACCCCTCCACTTT	CATQGGTDNSPLHF
NA	TRBV12-3/TRBV12-4	TRBJ2-2	NA	TGTGCCAGCAGTTTACAGAACACCGGGGAGCTGTTTTTT	CASSLQNTGELFF
NA	TRBV2	TRBJ2-3	TRBD1	TGTGCCAGCAGTCTGACAGGGATTAGCACAGATACGCAGTATTTT	CASSLTGISTDTQYF
NA	TRBV30	TRBJ1-4	NA	TGTGCCTGGAGGGGGGGAGGTGCAACTAATGAAAAACTGTTTTTT	CAWRGGGATNEKLFF
NA	TRBV7-2	TRBJ2-3	NA	TGTGCCAGCAGCTTAGGGCCAGGCCACCCAGATACGCAGTATTTT	CASSLGPGHPDTQYF
NA	TRBV29-1	TRBJ2-3	TRBD2	TGCAGCGTTGGAACTAGCGGCACAGATACGCAGTATTTT	CSVGTSGTDTQYF
NA	TRBV19	TRBJ2-2	NA	TGTGCCAGTAGTATTGCACTTTACACCGGGGAGCTGTTTTTT	CASSIALYTGELFF
NA	TRBV28	TRBJ1-2	NA	TGTGCCAGCAGTAAGCAGGGTGGCTATGGCTACACCTTC	CASSKQGGYGYTF
NA	TRBV25-1	TRBJ1-4	NA	TGTGCCAGCAGTGGGGAAACTAATGAAAAACTGTTTTTT	CASSGETNEKLFF
once	TRBV6-2/TRBV6-3	TRBJ2-7	TRBD1	TGTGCCAGCAGTTACCGCCCGGGACAGGGGTCCTACGAGCAGTACTTC	CASSYRPGQGSYEQYF
NA	TRBV4-3	TRBJ2-5	TRBD2	TGCGCCAGCAGCCAAGGTCCAGCGGGAGAGGAGACCCAGTACTTC	CASSQGPAGEETQYF
NA	TRBV9	TRBJ1-2	NA	TGTGCCAGCAGCGCTATGTATGGCTACACCTTC	CASSAMYGYTF
NA	TRBV28	TRBJ2-1	TRBD2	TGTGCCAGCAGTCCTCAGCGACTAGCGGCCCACAATGAGCAGTTCTTC	CASSPQRLAAHNEQFF
once	TRBV5-1	TRBJ2-7	TRBD2	TGCGCCAGCAGGGTAGCGGGAGGTTACGAGCAGTACTTC	CASRVAGGYEQYF
NA	TRBV6-2/TRBV6-3	TRBJ2-7	NA	TGTGCCAGCAGCCCGGATCGCACCTACGAGCAGTACTTC	CASSPDRTYEQYF
NA	TRBV19	TRBJ1-4	TRBD1	TGTGCCAGTAGTGTCAACAGGGGCCTTAATGAAAAACTGTTTTTT	CASSVNRGLNEKLFF
NA	TRBV5-4	TRBJ2-3	NA	TGTGCCAGCAGCTTCCACGCGGGATACGGCACAGATACGCAGTATTTT	CASSFHAGYGTDTQYF
once	TRBV29-1	TRBJ2-7	TRBD1	TGCAGCGCCGAAGGACAGGGCTCCTACGAGCAGTACTTC	CSAEGQGSYEQYF
NA	TRBV19	TRBJ2-3	NA	TGTGCCAGTAGTAAACTAGGTTCCACAGATACGCAGTATTTT	CASSKLGSTDTQYF
NA	TRBV20-1	TRBJ2-3	TRBD2	TGCAGTGCTAGTAGGGGGCTAGCGGGATCCACAGATACGCAGTATTTT	CSASRGLAGSTDTQYF
NA	TRBV5-4	TRBJ2-5	NA	TGTGCCAGCAGCTTGGTTGGGGAATTTGGGACCCAGTACTTC	CASSLVGEFGTQYF
NA	TRBV18	TRBJ1-4	TRBD1	TGTGCCAGCTCGCTAGACAGGGCAACTAATGAAAAACTGTTTTTT	CASSLDRATNEKLFF
NA	TRBV10-3	TRBJ2-3	TRBD1	TGTGCCATCAGCTCCGGGACAGGCACAGATACGCAGTATTTT	CAISSGTGTDTQYF
NA	TRBV3-1/TRBV3-2	TRBJ2-1	NA	TGTGCCAGCAGCCAAGCACACCACTACAATGAGCAGTTCTTC	CASSQAHHYNEQFF
once	TRBV9	TRBJ1-2	NA	TGTGCCAGCAGCGTAGTCTTAGGAAGCGGCTACACCTTC	CASSVVLGSGYTF
NA	TRBV7-2	TRBJ2-7	TRBD2	TGTGCCAGCAGCTTAGCTAGCGGGCCGAGCTCCTACGAGCAGTACTTC	CASSLASGPSSYEQYF
few	TRBV15	TRBJ1-2	TRBD1	TGTGCCACCAGCAGAGGTCGCAGGGGGGGCTACACCTTC	CATSRGRRGGYTF
NA	TRBV7-9	TRBJ2-1	NA	TGTGCCAGCAGCCACGACCCACTTCTAGCGTCCTACAATGAGCAGTTCTTC	CASSHDPLLASYNEQFF
NA	TRBV10-3	TRBJ1-3	NA	TGTGCCATCAGGGGTGGGGCTGGAAACACCATATATTTT	CAIRGGAGNTIYF